One sample yielded the 11 T cell receptor beta chains listed below, sequenced in a study of T cell responses to AZD1222 COVID-19 vaccine. Measured with immunoSEQ multiplex PCR; TCRdb has only the in-frame clones, and not every one. The repertoire holds about 84,000 clones, roughly nine tenths seen once, with 1.5% in the top ten. Material: peripheral blood, obtained on day 0 of AZD1222 vaccination. These receptor sequences come from an adult in good health.

The chain recombines TRBV6-5 with TRBJ2-5; 7 bases fit TRBD1. Germline trimming cut 7 bases from V and 2 bases from J; bases unmatched to any gene: 7. Germline V gives CDR1 MNHEY, CDR2 SVGAGI. The CDR3 runs 14 residues. The CDR3: CASTTPGGQETQYF. Written as DNA, the CDR3 is TGTGCCAGCACCACGCCAGGGGGACAAGAGACCCAGTACTTC.

CDR3 protein: CASSRRLAGRTGELFF. In DNA, the CDR3 is TGTGCCAGCAGTCGAAGACTAGCGGGGAGAACCGGGGAGCTGTTTTTT. This chain joins TRBV27 and TRBJ2-2; 11 nucleotides line up with TRBD2. V dropped 5 bases and J dropped 5; count of bases not matched to a gene: 7. The V gene's germline CDR1 is MNHEY and CDR2 SMNVEV (reference sequence). This CDR3 spans 16 amino acids.

CDR3 region: CASSQTDNSYEQYF. The CDR3 DNA reads TGTGCCAGCAGCCAAACGGACAACTCCTACGAGCAGTACTTC. The V and J genes are TRBV5-4 and TRBJ2-7; D is perhaps TRBD1 (5 bases). Deletions cut 4 bases from V and 0 bases from J, with 11 bases between. The CDR3 contains 14 residues. The V gene's germline CDR1 is SGHNT and CDR2 YYREEE (reference sequence).

The rearrangement links TRBV6-5 to TRBJ1-1; TRBD1 agrees at 10 bases. This CDR3 spans 15 amino acids. J lost 5 bases, V lost 6 bases, and 9 bases had no gene match. The germline V gene has CDR1 MNHEY and CDR2 SVGAGI. The CDR3 protein is CASSTTGQGRTEAFF. Written as DNA, the CDR3 is TGTGCCAGCAGCACCACGGGACAGGGGAGGACTGAAGCTTTCTTT.

This clone has only one observation. This chain connects TRBV5-5 to TRBJ1-1; D might be TRBD1 (5 bases). V lost 4 bases and J lost 3, with 10 bases in between. CDR1 is SGHKS, CDR2 YYEKEE, per germline (reference sequence). This CDR3 has 13 residues. CDR3 DNA: TGTGCCAGCAGCCGGGACGGATACACTGAAGCTTTCTTT. Protein: CASSRDGYTEAFF. The variable domain in full, with the rest retrieved from reference TRBV5-5 and TRBJ1-1, is DAGVTQSPTHLIKTRGQQVTLRCSPISGHKSVSWYQQVLGQGPQFIFQYYEKEERGRGNFPDRFSARQFPNYSSELNVNALLLGDSALYLCASSRDGYTEAFFGQGTRLTVV.

V usage is TRBV2 and J usage is TRBJ2-7, with 7 positions matching TRBD2. V was pared by 5 bases and J by 3 bases, with 10 bases of the junction left unmatched. The germline V gene has CDR1 SNHLY and CDR2 FYNNEI. The CDR3 covers 15 residues. The CDR3 is CASSRLAGEYYEQYF. The CDR3 bases are TGTGCCAGCAGTAGGCTCGCGGGAGAGTACTACGAGCAGTACTTC.

The chain combines TRBV6-5 with TRBJ2-1, with D maybe TRBD2 (6 bases). Germline CDR1 is MNHEY and CDR2 is SVGAGI. Trimming removed 10 bases at V and 8 bases at J, with 18 bases between. CDR3 size: 13 residues. The CDR3 here is CATRVRDGDEQFF. The CDR3 DNA is TGTGCCACCAGGGTGCGGGATGGGGATGAGCAGTTCTTC.

This clone was observed a few times. V gene TRBV5-1 combines with J gene TRBJ1-2; tentative D call: TRBD1 (6 bases). The V gene's germline CDR1 is SGHRS and CDR2 YFSETQ. V lost 4 bases and J lost 4, with 17 bases in between. This CDR3 has 15 residues. In DNA form, the CDR3 reads TGCGCCAGCAGCAACGAAGGGGGGCACGGCTATGGCTACACCTTC. It specifies CASSNEGGHGYGYTF. Supplemented by reference TRBV5-1 and TRBJ1-2, the full variable domain reads KAGVTQTPRYLIKTRGQQVTLSCSPISGHRSVSWYQQTPGQGLQFLFEYFSETQRNKGNFPGRFSGRQFSNSRSEMNVSTLELGDSALYLCASSNEGGHGYGYTFGSGTRLTVV.

The chain links TRBV6-5 to TRBJ2-7; 14 nucleotides align to TRBD2. Trimming removed 5 bases from V and 3 bases from J; junction bases left unmatched: 3. The CDR3 contains 15 residues. Germline V gene data show CDR1 as MNHEY and CDR2 as SVGAGI. The CDR3 DNA reads TGTGCCAGCAGTCCTGGACTAGCGGGAGGCTACGAGCAGTACTTC. Its protein is CASSPGLAGGYEQYF.

The CDR3 region is CASSPATANYGYTF. DNA for the CDR3: TGTGCCAGCAGTCCGGCCACGGCTAACTATGGCTACACCTTC. The chain links TRBV7-2 to TRBJ1-2; D call uncertain. Per the germline V gene, CDR1 is SGHTA and CDR2 is FQGNSA. The CDR3 runs to 14 residues. Trimming removed 6 bases from V and 0 bases from J, with 11 bases in between.

The chain recombines TRBV19 with TRBJ2-2; 10 nucleotides line up with TRBD1. The CDR3 runs 16 residues. V shed 4 bases and J 5 bases; nucleotides not matched to a gene: 7. Germline CDR1 is LNHDA and CDR2 is SQIVND (reference sequence). CDR3 bases: TGTGCCAGTAGTACGGCCGGGACAGGGGCGACCGGGGAGCTGTTTTTT. This codes for CASSTAGTGATGELFF.